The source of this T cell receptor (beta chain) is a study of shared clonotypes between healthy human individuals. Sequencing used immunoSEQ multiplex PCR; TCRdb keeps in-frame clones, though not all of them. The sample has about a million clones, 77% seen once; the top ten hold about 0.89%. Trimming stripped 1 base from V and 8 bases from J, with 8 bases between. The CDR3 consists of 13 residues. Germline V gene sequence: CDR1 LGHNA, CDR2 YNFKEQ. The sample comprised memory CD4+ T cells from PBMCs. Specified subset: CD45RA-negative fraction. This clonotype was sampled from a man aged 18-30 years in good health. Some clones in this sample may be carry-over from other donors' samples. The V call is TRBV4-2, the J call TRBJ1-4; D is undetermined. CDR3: CASSQGVGEKLFF. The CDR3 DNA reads TGTGCCAGCAGCCAAGGGGTGGGGGAAAAACTGTTTTTT.